The table lists the clone carrying this T cell receptor beta chain with a count of one. The antigen is undetermined. The data belong to a study of OX40 agonist ivuxolimab in advanced cancers. Findings of the study overall: The average count of expanded clones was higher among CD8+ T cells than among CD4+.

Produced via immunoSEQ multiplex PCR; TCRdb's table is partial and in-frame only. The sample lists 35,000 to 40,000 clones, approximately 80% occurring once. The clonotype was recovered from an adult with an advanced solid tumor such as melanoma, head and neck, liver or kidney cancer. Sample: CD4+ or CD8+ T cells sorted from blood, taken in a trial of the OX40 agonist ivuxolimab.

Here the CDR3 reads CASSLAGSGNTIYF. The DNA for the CDR3 is TGTGCCAGCAGCTTGGCAGGGTCTGGAAACACCATATATTTT. The chain links TRBV5-4 to TRBJ1-3; possibly TRBD1 for D (5 bases). The CDR3 is 14 residues long. V lost 0 bases and J 1 base, leaving 5 bases between the germline ends. CDR1 is SGHNT and CDR2 is YYREEE in the germline V gene (reference sequence). The whole variable domain, filled in from reference TRBV5-4 and TRBJ1-3, reads ETGVTQSPTHLIKTRGQQVTLRCSSQSGHNTVSWYQQALGQGPQFIFQYYREEENGRGNFPPRFSGLQFPNYSSELNVNALELDDSALYLCASSLAGSGNTIYFGEGSWLTVV.